The clone carrying this TCR beta chain was observed once. The data were produced by immunoSEQ multiplex PCR, yet TCRdb's version contains in-frame clones alone and is incomplete. This sample yields some 15,000 clones, of which about 93% are seen a single time; 0.92% belongs to the top ten. This sample stems from a study of blood T cell dynamics during melanoma immunotherapy. The CDR3 spans 14 residues. Trimming shortened V by 8 bases and J by 3 bases, and 16 bases separated the two germline ends. The V gene's germline CDR1 is SNHLY and CDR2 FYNNEI. Time point given: week 3, after first cycle of checkpoint inhibitor.

The sample in question was blood, obtained from a patient treated with checkpoint blockade. The chain has TRBV2 and TRBJ1-1; D ambiguous. This receptor was taken from a human donor with melanoma. The CDR3 sequence: CASSVKGWDTEAFF. In DNA, the CDR3 is TGTGCCAGCTCCGTGAAAGGGTGGGACACTGAAGCTTTCTTT. The full variable domain, its missing parts supplied by reference TRBV2 and TRBJ1-1, is EPEVTQTPSHQVTQMGQEVILRCVPISNHLYFYWYRQILGQKVEFLVSFYNNEISEKSEIFDDQFSVERPDGSNFTLKIRSTKLEDSAMYFCASSVKGWDTEAFFGQGTRLTVV.